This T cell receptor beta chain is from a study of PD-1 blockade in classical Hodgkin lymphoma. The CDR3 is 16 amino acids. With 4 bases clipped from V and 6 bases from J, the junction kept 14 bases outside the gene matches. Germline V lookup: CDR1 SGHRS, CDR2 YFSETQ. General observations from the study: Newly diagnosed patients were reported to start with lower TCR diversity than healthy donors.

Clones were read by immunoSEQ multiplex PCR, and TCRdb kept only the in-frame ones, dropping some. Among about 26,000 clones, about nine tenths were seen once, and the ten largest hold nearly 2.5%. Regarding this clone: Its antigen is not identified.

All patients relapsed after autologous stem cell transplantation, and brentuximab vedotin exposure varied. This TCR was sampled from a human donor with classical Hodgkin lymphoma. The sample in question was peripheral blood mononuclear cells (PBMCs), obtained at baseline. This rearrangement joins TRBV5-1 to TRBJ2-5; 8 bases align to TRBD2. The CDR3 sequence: CASSPYGGALEKTQYF. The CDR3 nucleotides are TGCGCCAGCAGCCCGTACGGGGGGGCTTTGGAAAAGACCCAGTACTTC.